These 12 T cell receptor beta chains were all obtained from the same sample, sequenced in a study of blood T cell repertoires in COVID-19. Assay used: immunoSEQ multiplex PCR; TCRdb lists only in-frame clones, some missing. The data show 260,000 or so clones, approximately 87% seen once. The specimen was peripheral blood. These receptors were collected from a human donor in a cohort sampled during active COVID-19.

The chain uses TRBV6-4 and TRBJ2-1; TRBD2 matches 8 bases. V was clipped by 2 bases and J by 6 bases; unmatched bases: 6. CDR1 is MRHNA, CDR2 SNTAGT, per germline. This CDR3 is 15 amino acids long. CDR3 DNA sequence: TGTGCCAGCAGTGACGTCGGGGGGGCCACCAATGAGCAGTTCTTC. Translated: CASSDVGGATNEQFF.

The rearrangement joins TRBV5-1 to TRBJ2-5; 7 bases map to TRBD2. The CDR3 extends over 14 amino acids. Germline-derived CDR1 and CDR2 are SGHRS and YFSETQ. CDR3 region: CATSPSGAQETQYF. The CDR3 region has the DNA TGCGCAACCTCCCCAAGCGGGGCCCAAGAGACCCAGTACTTC.

The CDR3 coding sequence is TGTGCCAGCAGCGTGTTCCCCGGACAGGACGACTACACCTTC. This encodes CASSVFPGQDDYTF. The rearrangement links TRBV9 to TRBJ1-2; 7 bases map to TRBD1. The ends lost 2 bases at V and 10 bases at J; junction bases unmatched: 11. Per germline, CDR1 SGDLS and CDR2 YYNGEE. The CDR3 is made up of 14 amino acids.

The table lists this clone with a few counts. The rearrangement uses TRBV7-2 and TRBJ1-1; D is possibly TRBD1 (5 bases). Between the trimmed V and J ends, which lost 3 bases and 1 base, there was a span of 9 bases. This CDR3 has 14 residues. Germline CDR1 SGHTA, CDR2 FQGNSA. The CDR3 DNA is TGTGCCAGCAGCTTGTTCCAGGGGAACACTGAAGCTTTCTTT. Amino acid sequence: CASSLFQGNTEAFF.

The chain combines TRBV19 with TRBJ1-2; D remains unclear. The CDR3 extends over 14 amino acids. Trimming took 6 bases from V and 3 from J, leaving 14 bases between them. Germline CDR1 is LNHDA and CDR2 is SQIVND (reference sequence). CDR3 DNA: TGTGCCAGTAGCCAACAGAGCCACGACTATGGCTACACCTTC. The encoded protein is CASSQQSHDYGYTF.

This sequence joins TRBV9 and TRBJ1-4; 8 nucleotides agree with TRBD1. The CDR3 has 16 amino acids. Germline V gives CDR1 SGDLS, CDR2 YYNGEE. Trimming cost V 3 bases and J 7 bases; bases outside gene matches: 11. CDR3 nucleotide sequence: TGTGCCAGCAGCGCGGCCGGACAGGGAAGTACTGAAAAACTGTTTTTT. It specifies CASSAAGQGSTEKLFF.

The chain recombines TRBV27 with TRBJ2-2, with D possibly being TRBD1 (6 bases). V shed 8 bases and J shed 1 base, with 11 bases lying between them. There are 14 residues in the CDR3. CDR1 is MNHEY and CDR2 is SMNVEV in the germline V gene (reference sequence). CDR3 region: CASRGQLNTGELFF. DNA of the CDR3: TGTGCCAGCCGCGGACAGCTGAACACCGGGGAGCTGTTTTTT.

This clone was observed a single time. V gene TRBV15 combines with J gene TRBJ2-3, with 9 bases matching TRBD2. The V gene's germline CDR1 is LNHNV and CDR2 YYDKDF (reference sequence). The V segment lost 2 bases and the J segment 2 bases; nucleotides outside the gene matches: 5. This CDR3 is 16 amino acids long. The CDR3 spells CATSRHLAGNTDTQYF. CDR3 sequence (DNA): TGTGCCACCAGCAGACATCTAGCGGGGAACACAGATACGCAGTATTTT.

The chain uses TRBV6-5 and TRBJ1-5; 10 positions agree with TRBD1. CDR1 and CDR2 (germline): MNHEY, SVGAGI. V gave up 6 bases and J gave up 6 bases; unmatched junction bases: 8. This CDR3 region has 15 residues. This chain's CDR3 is CASRTSGTGVQPQHF. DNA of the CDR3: TGTGCCAGCAGGACCTCCGGGACAGGGGTTCAGCCCCAGCATTTT.

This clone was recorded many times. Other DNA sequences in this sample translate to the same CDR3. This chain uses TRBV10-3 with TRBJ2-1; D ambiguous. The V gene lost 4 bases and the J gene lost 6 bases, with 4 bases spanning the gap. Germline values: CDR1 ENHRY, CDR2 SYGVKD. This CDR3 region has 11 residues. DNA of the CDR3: TGTGCCATCAGTGCCGGCAATGAGCAGTTCTTC. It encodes CAISAGNEQFF.

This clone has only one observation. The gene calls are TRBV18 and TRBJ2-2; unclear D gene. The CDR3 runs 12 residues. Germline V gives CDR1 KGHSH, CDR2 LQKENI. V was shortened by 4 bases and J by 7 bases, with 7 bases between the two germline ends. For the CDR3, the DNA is TGTGCCAGCTCACTAGAAGTCGGGGAGCTGTTTTTT. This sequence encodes CASSLEVGELFF.

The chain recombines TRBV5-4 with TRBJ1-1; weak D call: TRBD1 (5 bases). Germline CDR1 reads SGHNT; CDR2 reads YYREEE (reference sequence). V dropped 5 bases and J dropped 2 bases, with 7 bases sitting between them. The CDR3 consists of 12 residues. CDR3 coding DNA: TGTGCCAGCAGTAGGGGAAACACTGAAGCTTTCTTT. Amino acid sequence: CASSRGNTEAFF.